The entry below gives a single TCR beta chain sequence along with its context. The data belong to a study of T cell changes during pregnancy in multiple sclerosis. Trimming removed 2 bases from V and 0 bases from J, with 6 bases in between. This CDR3 has 14 residues. Germline values: CDR1 MNHEY, CDR2 SVGAGI. This table comes from immunoSEQ multiplex PCR, and its TCRdb copy is limited to in-frame clones, with some not included. The sample carries roughly 14,000 clones, roughly 83% recorded once. This chain links TRBV6-5 with TRBJ2-3; no clear D. This TCR came from a female donor in good health, enrolled as a control in a pregnancy study. The sample in question was CD8+ T cells from peripheral blood mononuclear cells, obtained after pregnancy. The CDR3 bases are TGTGCCAGCAGTTACCGACAAAGCACAGATACGCAGTATTTT. Translating gives CASSYRQSTDTQYF.